The clone carrying this T cell receptor beta chain was seen many times. Antigen specificity is unknown. An end of the junction differs from the germline gene, which may be a read error. A single record per CDR3 protein comes from TCRdb applying MiXCR to the PCR reads. The table records approximately 590,000 distinct CDR3 sequences, about 25% of them present only once. The CDR3 totals 13 residues. Per the germline V gene, CDR1 is MDHEN and CDR2 is SYDVKM. The data belong to a study of molecular identifiers for immune sequencing clone quantification. Broader study findings: It was shown that clones above 20 RNA copies held over 99% of effector molecules, but under 1% in naive cells.

This TCR derives from a human donor in good health. Some libraries in this study had Jurkat cell RNA spiked in. V and J are TRBV28 and TRBJ2-3; D is perhaps TRBD1 (5 bases). The sample was naive CD8+ T cells from blood, with Jurkat cell RNA spiked in. Described subset: FACS-sorted CD8+CD4-CCR7+CD45RA+ naive T cells. CDR3 sequence: CARRVDGTDTQYF. The CDR3 DNA reads as TGTGCCCGCAGGGTTGATGGCACAGATACGCAGTATTTT.